This T cell receptor beta chain emerged from a study of T cell responses to AZD1222 COVID-19 vaccine. Turning to the study itself: Pooled in the analysis were second doses at about 4 or about 12 weeks.

Germline CDR1 is SQVTM and CDR2 is ANQGSEA. This CDR3 spans 14 amino acids. V trimming: 4 bases; J trimming: 2 bases; junction bases outside the gene matches: 8. Libraries were prepared by immunoSEQ multiplex PCR; TCRdb keeps only in-frame clonotypes and omits some of them. This sample has fewer than 150,000 clones, with roughly nine tenths found just once. The J gene is TRBJ2-7, the V gene TRBV29-1; 7 nucleotides agree with TRBD1. The TCR originated in an adult in good health. This material consisted of peripheral blood, taken on day 0 of AZD1222 vaccination. CDR3 nucleotide sequence: TGCAGCGTTGCAATCGGTCAGGGGGCCTACGAGCAGTACTTC. Translated, it gives CSVAIGQGAYEQYF.